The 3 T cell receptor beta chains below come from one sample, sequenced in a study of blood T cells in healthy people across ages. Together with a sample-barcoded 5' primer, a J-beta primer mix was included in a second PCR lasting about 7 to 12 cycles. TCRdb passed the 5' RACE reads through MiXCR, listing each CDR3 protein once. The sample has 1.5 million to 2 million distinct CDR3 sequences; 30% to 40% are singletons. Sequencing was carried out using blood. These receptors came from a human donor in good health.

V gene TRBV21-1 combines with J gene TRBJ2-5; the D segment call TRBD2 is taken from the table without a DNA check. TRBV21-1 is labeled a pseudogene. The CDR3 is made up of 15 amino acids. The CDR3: CARRSSGTPQETQYF. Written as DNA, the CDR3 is TGTGCCAGGAGGAGTTCCGGGACTCCCCAAGAGACCCAGTACTTC.

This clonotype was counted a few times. The CDR3 protein is CASSQSRGDTQYF. The CDR3 DNA sequence: TGCGCCAGCAGCCAAAGCCGGGGAGATACGCAGTATTTT. The chain links TRBV4-3 to TRBJ2-3; weak D call: TRBD2 (5 bases). CDR1 and CDR2 (germline): LGHNA, YSLEER. This CDR3 spans 13 amino acids. V was clipped by 2 bases and J by 5 bases, with 8 bases between them.

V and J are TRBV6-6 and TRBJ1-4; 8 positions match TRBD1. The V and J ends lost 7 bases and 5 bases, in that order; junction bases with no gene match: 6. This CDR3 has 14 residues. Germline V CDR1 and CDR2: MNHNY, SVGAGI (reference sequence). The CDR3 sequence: CASIMDRVNEKLFF. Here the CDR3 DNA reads TGTGCCAGCATTATGGACAGGGTGAATGAAAAACTGTTTTTT.